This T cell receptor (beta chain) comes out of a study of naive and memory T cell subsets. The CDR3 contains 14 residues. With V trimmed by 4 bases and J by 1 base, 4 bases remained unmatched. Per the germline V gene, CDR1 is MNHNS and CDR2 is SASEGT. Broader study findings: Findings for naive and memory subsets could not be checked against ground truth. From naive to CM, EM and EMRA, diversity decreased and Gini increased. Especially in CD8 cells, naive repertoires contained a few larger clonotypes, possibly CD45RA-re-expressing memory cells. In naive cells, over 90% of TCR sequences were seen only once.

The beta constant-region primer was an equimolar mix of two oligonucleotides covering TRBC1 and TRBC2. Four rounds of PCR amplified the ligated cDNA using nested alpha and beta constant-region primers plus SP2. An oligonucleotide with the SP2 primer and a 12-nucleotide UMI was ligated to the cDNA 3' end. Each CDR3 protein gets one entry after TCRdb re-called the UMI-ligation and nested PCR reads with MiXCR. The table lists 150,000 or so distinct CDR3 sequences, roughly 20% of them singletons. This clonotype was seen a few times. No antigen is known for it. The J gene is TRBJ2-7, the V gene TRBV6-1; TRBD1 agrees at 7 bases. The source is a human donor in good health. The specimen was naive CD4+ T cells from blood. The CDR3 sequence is CASSASGQSYEQYF. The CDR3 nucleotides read TGTGCCAGCAGTGCCTCGGGACAGTCCTACGAGCAGTACTTC.